The 11 T cell receptor beta chains given below trace back to one sample, sequenced in a study of cytomegalovirus exposure and HLA in healthy donors (dated by TCRdb to the late 2010s). Library preparation used the immunoSEQ multiplex PCR assay. The multiplex PCR relied on a mix of 60 forward primers for TCR Vbeta segments and 13 reverse primers for TCR Jbeta segments. TCRdb took over this immuneACCESS table, retaining in-frame rearrangements with V and J assigned. Such tables are incomplete; in checked studies, under half of the missing clones stem from an unresolved V gene, and the remainder is unexplained. A total of around 93,000 clones appear in this sample, around 82% of them only once. In total, the top ten clones hold 3% to 3.5% of the sample. Input material: PBMCs. The receptors stem from a man aged 25 to 45 in good health and CMV-seropositive.

Turning to this clone: Germline is not matched at one junction end, which may reflect a read error. The rearrangement links TRBV7-9 to TRBJ2-7; 11 positions agree with TRBD2. The germline gives CDR1 SEHNR, CDR2 FQNEAQ (reference sequence). This CDR3 has 17 amino acids. For the CDR3, the DNA is TGTTCCAGCAGTTTCGGACTAGCGGGCCCGAACTCCTACGAGCAGTACTTC. Translating gives CSSSFGLAGPNSYEQYF.

This clone was seen a few times. The chain recombines TRBV5-6 with TRBJ1-3; D remains ambiguous. Germline loops: CDR1 SGHDT, CDR2 YYEEEE. Trimming cost V 4 bases and J 1 base, with 3 bases left between them. The CDR3 totals 12 residues. CDR3: CASSPSGNTIYF. Written as DNA, the CDR3 is TGTGCCAGCAGCCCTTCTGGAAACACCATATATTTT.

This chain connects TRBV5-5 to TRBJ1-2; D may be TRBD1 (6 bases). Trimming took off 4 bases at V and 0 bases at J, with 16 bases between the two ends. Germline V gene sequence: CDR1 SGHKS, CDR2 YYEKEE (reference sequence). This CDR3 is built from 16 residues. In nucleotides, the CDR3 is TGTGCCAGCAGCCTACAGGGAGCCGAACCTAACTATGGCTACACCTTC. Protein product: CASSLQGAEPNYGYTF.

The J gene is TRBJ1-6, the V gene TRBV25-1; no clear D. The V gene lost 5 bases and the J gene lost 7 bases, with 12 bases spanning the gap. CDR1 is MGHDK and CDR2 is SYGVNS in the germline V gene. The CDR3 spans 14 residues. CDR3 amino acids: CASSTHPGNSPLHF. The CDR3, as DNA: TGTGCCAGCAGTACTCACCCGGGGAATTCACCCCTCCACTTT.

The chain carries TRBV29-1 and TRBJ2-1; no clear D. The CDR3 loop spans 14 amino acids. Trimming pared 4 bases from V and 3 bases from J, leaving 13 bases between. Germline CDR1 SQVTM, CDR2 ANQGSEA. The CDR3 loop reads CSVVGSWHYNEQFF. In nucleotides, the CDR3 is TGCAGCGTTGTTGGTAGCTGGCACTACAATGAGCAGTTCTTC.

V gene TRBV7-2 combines with J gene TRBJ2-5, with a weak D call TRBD1 (6 bases). The V end lost 3 bases, the J end lost 7 bases, and 12 bases lay between the germline ends. The CDR3 is 13 amino acids. CDR1 SGHTA and CDR2 FQGNSA come from the germline V gene. CDR3 nucleotides: TGTGCCAGCAGCTTGAAAGGGGGTAGGACCCAGTACTTC. This codes for CASSLKGGRTQYF.

This clone has only one observation. V and J are TRBV28 and TRBJ2-7; the match to TRBD1 covers 9 bases. The junction had 5 bases not matched to a gene; V was cut back by 6 bases and J by 2 bases. CDR1 is MDHEN, CDR2 SYDVKM, per germline. The CDR3 has 14 amino acids. The CDR3 region is CASSLDRGPYEQYF. The DNA of the CDR3 is TGTGCCAGCAGCTTGGACAGGGGCCCCTACGAGCAGTACTTC.

The chain couples TRBV5-1 to TRBJ2-7, with 11 bases identical to TRBD2. Germline assignment: CDR1 SGHRS and CDR2 YFSETQ. The CDR3 extends over 15 amino acids. Losses at the gene ends were 4 bases for V and 2 bases for J; bases not matched to a gene: 5. CDR3 residues: CASSRQTSGTYEQYF. The CDR3 coding sequence is TGCGCCAGCAGCCGCCAGACTAGCGGGACCTACGAGCAGTACTTC.

This clone has just a few counts. The chain is built from TRBV28 and TRBJ1-4, with D perhaps matching TRBD1 (6 bases). The V end lost 0 bases, the J end lost 4 bases, and 9 bases lay between the germline ends. The CDR3 extends over 15 amino acids. Per germline, CDR1 MDHEN and CDR2 SYDVKM. The CDR3: CASSLWTGGNEKLFF. The CDR3, as DNA: TGTGCCAGCAGTTTATGGACAGGCGGTAATGAAAAACTGTTTTTT.

The V and J genes are TRBV19 and TRBJ1-5; TRBD1 is a possible D gene (5 bases). V lost 4 bases and J 8 bases, leaving 12 bases between the germline ends. CDR1 and CDR2 (germline): LNHDA, SQIVND (reference sequence). This CDR3 is built from 13 residues. CDR3 in DNA: TGTGCCAGTAGTAATCAGGGAGGTGAGCCCCAGCATTTT. This gives the protein CASSNQGGEPQHF.

The chain links TRBV28 to TRBJ2-3; TRBD2 aligns across 8 bases. The CDR3 spans 15 residues. Germline V gene data show CDR1 as MDHEN and CDR2 as SYDVKM. J gave up 3 bases and V 5 bases, and 7 bases lay outside the gene matches. CDR3: CASSPSGSGTDTQYF. The CDR3 region has the DNA TGTGCCAGCAGTCCGAGCGGGAGCGGGACAGATACGCAGTATTTT. Supplemented by reference TRBV28 and TRBJ2-3, the full variable domain reads DVKVTQSSRYLVKRTGEKVFLECVQDMDHENMFWYRQDPGLGLRLIYFSYDVKMKEKGDIPEGYSVSREKKERFSLILESASTNQTSMYLCASSPSGSGTDTQYFGPGTRLTVL.